This T cell receptor (beta chain) was sequenced in a study of metastatic and nonmetastatic thyroid tumors. Study-wide context: Repertoires from malignant and benign thyroid patients were compared across blood and tumor or nodule tissue. The study, taken as a whole, reports: In blood and tumor, TCR beta diversity was reportedly significantly higher in malignant thyroid tumors than in benign nodules.

Thyroid surgery had not been preceded by any treatment in any patient. Notes on this clone: Its antigen remains unknown.

In the authors' workflow: Clinicopathological groups of papillary thyroid cancer showed CDR3 differences that were used to build a distant-metastasis classifier. TCRdb re-called clones via MiXCR from the PCR reads. TCRdb, not the original authors, processed these V and J calls. The sample gives about 15,000 clones, around a fifth of which show up once; roughly a fifth is in the top ten. CDR1 and CDR2 (germline): SGDLS, YYNGEE. V lost 6 bases to trimming and J lost 0 bases; unmatched junction nucleotides: 3. CDR3 length: 14 amino acids. The sequencing input was adjacent normal tissue. The receptor comes from a female donor with papillary thyroid cancer or a benign thyroid nodule (not recorded which). Some clones in this sample may be carry-over from other donors' samples. The chain uses TRBV9 and TRBJ1-5, with TRBD1 matching 7 bases. In DNA form, the CDR3 reads TGTGCCAGCACCAGGGGGGATAGCAATCAGCCCCAGCATTTT. This codes for CASTRGDSNQPQHF.